The 23 T cell receptor beta chains below all came from one sample that was sequenced in a study of tumor and adjacent non-tumor tissue in lung cancer. No cell sorting was done before RNA was extracted from the tissue. The normal lung tissue was taken more than 3 cm from the tumor edge. A modified ARM-PCR protocol with three rounds of nested PCR amplified TCRbeta. TCRdb reprocessed the multiplex PCR reads via MiXCR and lists one record per CDR3 protein. The repertoire consists of about 86,000 distinct CDR3 sequences, with about 77% occurring once and the leading ten covering just over 20%. Input material: distant non-tumor lung tissue. All receptors derive from a woman aged 45-65 years with non-small cell lung cancer.

As for this clonotype: One end of the junction does not line up with germline, which may come from a read error. The chain has TRBV11-3 and TRBJ2-2; tentatively, D is TRBD2 (5 bases). This CDR3 has 13 amino acids. Looked up from germline, CDR1 is SGHNT and CDR2 is YENEEA. The CDR3 nucleotides are TGTACCAGCTTTAGGGTCCGGAGTGGGGAGCTGCTTTTT. Residues: CTSFRVRSGELLF.

Points on this clonotype: At one of its ends the junction is not consistent with the germline gene, which may arise from a read error. The chain couples TRBV11-1 to TRBJ2-1, with D maybe TRBD2 (5 bases). Germline CDR1 is SGHAT and CDR2 is FQDESV (reference sequence). This CDR3 contains 13 residues. As DNA, the CDR3 is TGTGCCAGCAGCGCCGTGGACTGCAATGGGCAGTTCTTC. Residues: CASSAVDCNGQFF.

About this clonotype: The germline gene is not matched at one end of the junction; a read error may be the cause. V is TRBV6-1 and J is TRBJ1-1; D possibly corresponds to TRBD1 (6 bases). Germline-derived CDR1 and CDR2 are MNHNS and SASEGT. The CDR3 is 13 amino acids. This chain's CDR3 is CASSIGGITEDFF. As DNA, the CDR3 is TGTGCCAGCAGCATAGGGGGGATCACTGAAGATTTCTTT.

Turning to this clonotype: It may be a read error: a sequence one base away is much more abundant. The chain couples TRBV5-6 to TRBJ2-2, with 7 bases lining up with TRBD2. Germline V CDR1 and CDR2: SGHDT, YYEEEE. This CDR3 contains 16 residues. CDR3 nucleotides: TGTGCCAGCAGCCCCTTGGAGTGGCGGGTGAGCGGGGAGCCGTTTTTT. Residues: CASSPLEWRVSGEPFF. Filled out from reference TRBV5-6 and TRBJ2-2, the complete variable domain reads DAGVTQSPTHLIKTRGQQVTLRCSPKSGHDTVSWYQQALGQGPQFIFQYYEEEERQRGNFPDRFSGHQFPNYSSELNVNALLLGDSALYLCASSPLEWRVSGEPFFGEGSRLTVL.

Note on this clonotype: One junction end disagrees with the germline gene, perhaps due to a read error. In DNA form, the CDR3 reads TGTGCCAACAGTCCAGGACAGGCGACTCGGCATTTT. Residues: CANSPGQATRHF. The chain combines TRBV12-3 or TRBV12-4 with TRBJ1-5; 7 nucleotides match TRBD1. The CDR3 is 12 residues long.

This clonotype showed up just a few times. J is TRBJ2-7 and V is TRBV29-1; 9 nucleotides agree with TRBD1. The CDR3 is 13 residues long. The germline V gene encodes CDR1 SQVTM and CDR2 ANQGSEA. Trimming at V came to 4 bases and at J to 6 bases, leaving 7 bases not matched to a gene. In nucleotides, the CDR3 is TGCAGCGTTGCGGTAGGACAGGGGACCGAGCAGTACTTC. Translation gives CSVAVGQGTEQYF.

Note on this clonotype: One junction end does not reproduce the germline sequence, and a read error may be involved. The chain combines TRBV6-1 with TRBJ2-7; D is uncertain. This CDR3 spans 12 amino acids. Germline V gene sequence: CDR1 MNHNS, CDR2 SASEGT. CDR3 nucleotides: TGTGCCAGCAGTGAAGTTGATTACGAACAGTACTTC. It is translated as CASSEVDYEQYF.

Turning to this clonotype: At one of its ends the junction is not consistent with the germline gene, which may arise from a read error. V usage is TRBV29-1 and J usage is TRBJ2-5, with a tentative D call TRBD2 (5 bases). The CDR3 loop spans 12 amino acids. Germline CDR1 and CDR2: SQVTM and ANQGSEA. The CDR3 DNA sequence: TGCATCGTTGGTCGGGAAGAACAGACCCAGTACTTC. It is translated as CIVGREEQTQYF.

Comment on this clonotype: Without the conserved terminal phenylalanine or tryptophan, this CDR3 likely stems from a read error. The chain joins TRBV5-6 to TRBJ2-3; 7 nucleotides agree with TRBD2. The germline V gene encodes CDR1 SGHDT and CDR2 YYEEEE. The CDR3 contains 13 residues. This CDR3 reads CASIPTSTNTQYY. The CDR3 DNA reads TGTGCCAGCATCCCGACTAGCACAAATACGCAGTATTAT.

The V call is TRBV18, the J call TRBJ2-2; 13 bases line up with TRBD2. V trimming: 9 bases; J trimming: 0 bases; junction bases outside the gene matches: 16. CDR1 is KGHSH and CDR2 is LQKENI in the germline V gene. This CDR3 has 20 amino acids. The CDR3 sequence is CASSTYPGLAGVANTGELFF. Written as DNA, the CDR3 is TGTGCCAGTTCAACTTACCCCGGACTAGCGGGAGTCGCGAACACCGGGGAGCTGTTTTTT.

V gene TRBV5-8 combines with J gene TRBJ1-5; perhaps TRBD1 as D (5 bases). Looked up from germline, CDR1 is SGHTS and CDR2 is YDEGEE. V was pared by 7 bases and J by 2 bases, with 16 bases between. CDR3 length equals 15 residues. CDR3 residues: CASFARGIGNQPQHF. In DNA, the CDR3 is TGTGCCAGCTTCGCAAGGGGTATTGGCAATCAGCCCCAGCATTTT.

The chain is built from TRBV4-1 and TRBJ2-1; D call uncertain. V was pared by 1 base and J by 10 bases, with 17 bases between. The CDR3 runs to 15 residues. CDR1 is MGHRA and CDR2 is YSYEKL in the germline V gene. Here the CDR3 DNA reads TGCGCCAGCAGCCAAGTTATCGGTAGCCTCAACGAGCAGTTCTTC. Its translation is CASSQVIGSLNEQFF.

Turning to this clonotype: This sequence may be a read error, since a much larger clone differs from it by one base. The chain couples TRBV7-9 to TRBJ2-1, with TRBD1 matching 7 bases. J gave up 8 bases and V 5 bases, and 9 bases lay outside the gene matches. The CDR3 runs 14 residues. CDR1 and CDR2 (germline): SEHNR, FQNEAQ (reference sequence). For the CDR3, the DNA is TGTGCCAGCAGCAAGACAGGGAATCGCGATGAGCAGTTCTTC. It codes for CASSKTGNRDEQFF.

There are a few counts of this clonotype. Relative to the germline gene, one junction end is altered; a read error may explain this. For the CDR3, the DNA is TGCGCCAGCAGCAATTTCGGGATGGCGAAACAAGAGACCCAATACTTC. This sequence encodes CASSNFGMAKQETQYF. The chain has TRBV5-1 and TRBJ2-5, with D perhaps TRBD2 (5 bases). CDR1 and CDR2 from the germline V gene are SGHRS and YFSETQ. The CDR3 totals 16 residues.

The count of this clonotype is one. Since a much larger clone is just one base distant, this may be a read error. The J gene is TRBJ2-7, the V gene TRBV23-1; perhaps D is TRBD1 or TRBD2 (5 bases each). TRBV23-1 is treated as an ORF (open reading frame) with a function not yet certain. The length of the CDR3 is 16 residues. V was pared by 0 bases and J by 4 bases, with 16 bases between. CDR3 nucleotides: TGCGCCAGCAGTCAATCTCAGGGAGCATTGATTTACGAGCAGTACTTC. It is translated as CASSQSQGALIYEQYF.

Of note for this clonotype: One end of the junction does not line up with germline, which may come from a read error. The chain recombines TRBV11-2 with TRBJ2-3; D not resolved. This CDR3 is built from 13 residues. Per germline, CDR1 SGHAT and CDR2 FQNNGV. The CDR3 coding sequence is TGTGCCTGCAGTTTAGCTAGTACAAATACGCAGTATTTT. This translates into CACSLASTNTQYF.

This chain links TRBV4-2 with TRBJ2-6; D is possibly TRBD1 (5 bases). The CDR3 contains 16 residues. The V and J ends lost 0 bases and 18 bases respectively, with 24 bases between them. Germline V gene lookup returns CDR1 LGHNA and CDR2 YNFKEQ. This chain's CDR3 is CASSQDTNSGANIPTF. The CDR3 nucleotides read TGTGCCAGCAGCCAAGATACAAACTCTGGGGCCAACATCCCGACTTTC.

The J gene is TRBJ2-5, the V gene TRBV4-1; D is possibly TRBD2 (6 bases). The ends were cut back, 1 base at V and 13 bases at J, with 16 bases in the middle. CDR3 length: 13 amino acids. Per germline, CDR1 MGHRA and CDR2 YSYEKL. The CDR3 spells CASSQAGVLDRYF. The CDR3 nucleotides are TGCGCCAGCAGCCAAGCGGGGGTGTTGGACCGGTACTTC.

The chain links TRBV20-1 to TRBJ2-1; TRBD1 matches 11 bases. The germline V gene encodes CDR1 DFQATT and CDR2 SNEGSKA (reference sequence). The CDR3 has 15 amino acids. V shed 1 base, J shed 9 bases, and the junction held 8 bases outside the gene matches. The CDR3 nucleotides read TGCAGTGCTAGAGGAGGGACAGGGGGTAAGGGTGAGCAGTTCTTC. Translation gives CSARGGTGGKGEQFF.

This clonotype is deemed medium-sized. The chain joins TRBV11-2 to TRBJ1-5, with TRBD1 as a possible D gene (6 bases). With 5 bases removed from V and 0 bases from J, the gap between germline ends came to 11 bases. Looked up from germline, CDR1 is SGHAT and CDR2 is FQNNGV. The CDR3 is 15 residues long. CDR3 loop: CASSAEGVSNQPQHF. The CDR3 nucleotides are TGTGCCAGCAGCGCGGAGGGGGTTAGCAATCAGCCCCAGCATTTT.

With respect to this clonotype: The conserved phenylalanine or tryptophan is not found at the CDR3 terminus, so this likely reflects a read error. The chain carries TRBV6-1 and TRBJ2-3; possibly TRBD2 for D (5 bases). There are 16 residues in the CDR3. V dropped 7 bases and J dropped 2 bases, with 19 bases sitting between them. The germline CDR1 and CDR2 sequences are MNHNS and SASEGT. The CDR3 DNA sequence: TGTGCCAGCATAAAGGGAGTCCTTGCCCACACAGATACGCAGTATTTG. Amino acid sequence: CASIKGVLAHTDTQYL.

On this clonotype: This clone may be a read error of a much larger clone one base away. V usage is TRBV30 and J usage is TRBJ2-2, with a possible D match to TRBD1 (5 bases). V was cut by 7 bases and J by 7 bases, with 16 bases left in between. The CDR3 is 13 residues long. Germline V gene data show CDR1 as GTSNPN and CDR2 as SVGIG (reference sequence). The CDR3 coding sequence is TGTGCCTTTAGGGGTGGAAGCATCGGGGAGCTGTTTTTT. This encodes CAFRGGSIGELFF. Full variable domain (missing parts from reference TRBV30 and TRBJ2-2): SQTIHQWPATLVQPVGSPLSLECTVEGTSNPNLYWYRQAAGRGLQLLFYSVGIGQISSEVPQNLSASRPQDRQFILSSKKLLLSDSGFYLCAFRGGSIGELFFGEGSRLTVL.

The chain is built from TRBV6-2 or TRBV6-3 and TRBJ2-7, with 7 bases lining up with TRBD1. CDR3 length: 13 amino acids. The trim removed 10 bases at V and 5 bases at J, leaving 11 bases unmatched. Germline loops: CDR1 MNHEY, CDR2 SVGEGT. Here the CDR3 DNA reads TGTGCCAACAATGACAGGGCGCGCCACGAGCAGTACTTC. Encoded protein: CANNDRARHEQYF.